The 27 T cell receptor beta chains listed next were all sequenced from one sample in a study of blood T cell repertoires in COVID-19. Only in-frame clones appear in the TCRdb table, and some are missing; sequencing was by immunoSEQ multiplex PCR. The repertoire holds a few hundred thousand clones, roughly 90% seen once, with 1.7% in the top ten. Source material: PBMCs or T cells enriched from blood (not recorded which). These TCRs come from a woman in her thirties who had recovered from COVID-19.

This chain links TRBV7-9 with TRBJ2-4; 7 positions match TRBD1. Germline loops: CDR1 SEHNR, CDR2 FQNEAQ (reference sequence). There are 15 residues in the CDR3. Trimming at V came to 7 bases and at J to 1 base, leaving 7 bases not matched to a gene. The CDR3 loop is CASTGTAGAKNIQYF. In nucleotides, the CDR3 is TGTGCCAGCACCGGGACAGCCGGGGCCAAAAACATTCAGTACTTC.

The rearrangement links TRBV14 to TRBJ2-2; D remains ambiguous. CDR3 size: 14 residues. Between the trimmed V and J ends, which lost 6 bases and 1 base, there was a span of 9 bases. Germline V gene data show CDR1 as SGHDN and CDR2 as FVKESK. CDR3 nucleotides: TGTGCCAGCAGTGTGCGGCGGAACACCGGGGAGCTGTTTTTT. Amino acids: CASSVRRNTGELFF.

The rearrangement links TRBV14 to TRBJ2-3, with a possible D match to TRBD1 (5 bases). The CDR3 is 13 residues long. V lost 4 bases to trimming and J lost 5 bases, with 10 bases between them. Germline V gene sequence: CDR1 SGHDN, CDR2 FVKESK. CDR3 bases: TGTGCCAGCAGCCGAGACAGAAAAGATACGCAGTATTTT. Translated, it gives CASSRDRKDTQYF.

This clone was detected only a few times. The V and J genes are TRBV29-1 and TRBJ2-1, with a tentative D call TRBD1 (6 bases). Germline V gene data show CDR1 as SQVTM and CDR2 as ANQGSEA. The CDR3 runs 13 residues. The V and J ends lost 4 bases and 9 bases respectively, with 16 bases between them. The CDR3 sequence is CSVVGRLGGEQFF. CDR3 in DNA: TGCAGCGTTGTTGGACGTTTAGGGGGTGAGCAGTTCTTC.

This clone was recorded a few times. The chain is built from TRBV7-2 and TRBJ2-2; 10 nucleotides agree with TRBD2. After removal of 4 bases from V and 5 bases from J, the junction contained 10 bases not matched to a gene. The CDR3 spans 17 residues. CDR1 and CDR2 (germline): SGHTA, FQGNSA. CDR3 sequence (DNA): TGTGCCAGCAGCTCAGAGACTAGCGGGTTGGCTACCGGGGAGCTGTTTTTT. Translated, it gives CASSSETSGLATGELFF.

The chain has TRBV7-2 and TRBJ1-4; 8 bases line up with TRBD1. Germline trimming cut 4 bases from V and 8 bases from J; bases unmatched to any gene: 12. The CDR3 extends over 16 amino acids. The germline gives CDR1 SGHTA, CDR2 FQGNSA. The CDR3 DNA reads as TGTGCCAGCAGCTCGGGTCGGACAGGGTCGAAGGAAAAACTGTTTTTT. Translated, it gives CASSSGRTGSKEKLFF.

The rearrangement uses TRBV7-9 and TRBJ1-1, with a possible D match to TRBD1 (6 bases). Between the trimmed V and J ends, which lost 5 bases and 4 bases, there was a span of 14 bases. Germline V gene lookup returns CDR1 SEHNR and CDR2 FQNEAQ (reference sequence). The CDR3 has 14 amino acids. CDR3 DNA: TGTGCCAGCAGCCTTGCAGGGGCGAGCACTGAAGCTTTCTTT. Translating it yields CASSLAGASTEAFF.

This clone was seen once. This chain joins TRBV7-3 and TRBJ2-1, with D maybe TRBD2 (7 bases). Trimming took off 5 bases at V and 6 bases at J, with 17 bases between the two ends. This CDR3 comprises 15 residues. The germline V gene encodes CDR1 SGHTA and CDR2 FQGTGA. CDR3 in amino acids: CASSRYPGGLNEQFF. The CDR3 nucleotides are TGTGCCAGCAGCCGGTATCCGGGGGGCCTCAATGAGCAGTTCTTC.

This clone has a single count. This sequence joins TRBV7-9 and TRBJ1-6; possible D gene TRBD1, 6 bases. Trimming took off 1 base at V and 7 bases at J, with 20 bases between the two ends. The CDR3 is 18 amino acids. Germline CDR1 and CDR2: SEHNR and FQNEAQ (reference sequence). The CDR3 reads CASSLGRNRDLINSPLHF. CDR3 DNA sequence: TGTGCCAGCAGCTTAGGCCGGAACAGGGACCTCATCAATTCACCCCTCCACTTT.

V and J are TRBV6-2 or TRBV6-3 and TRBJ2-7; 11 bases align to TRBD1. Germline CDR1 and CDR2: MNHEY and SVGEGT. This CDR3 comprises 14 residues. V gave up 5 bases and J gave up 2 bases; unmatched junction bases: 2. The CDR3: CASSGDRGTYEQYF. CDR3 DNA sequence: TGTGCCAGCAGTGGGGACAGGGGGACCTACGAGCAGTACTTC.

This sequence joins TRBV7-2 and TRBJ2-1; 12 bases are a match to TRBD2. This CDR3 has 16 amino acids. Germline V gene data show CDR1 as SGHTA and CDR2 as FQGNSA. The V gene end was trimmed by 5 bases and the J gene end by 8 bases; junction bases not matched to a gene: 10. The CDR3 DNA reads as TGTGCCAGCAGCGAGCTCCTAGCGGGAGGGCGGGATGAGCAGTTCTTC. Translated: CASSELLAGGRDEQFF.

CDR3 protein: CAWKAGLNSPLHF. CDR3 bases: TGTGCCTGGAAGGCAGGGCTGAATTCACCCCTCCACTTT. V is TRBV30 and J is TRBJ1-6, with D tentatively TRBD1 (5 bases). Germline CDR1 and CDR2: GTSNPN and SVGIG (reference sequence). V lost 4 bases and J 7 bases, leaving 11 bases between the germline ends. The CDR3 has 13 residues.

CDR3 in amino acids: CASSPGGGETQYF. CDR3 DNA sequence: TGTGCCAGCAGTCCCGGCGGGGGGGAGACCCAGTACTTC. V gene TRBV6-5 combines with J gene TRBJ2-5; 8 bases map to TRBD2. This CDR3 contains 13 residues. The germline CDR1 and CDR2 sequences are MNHEY and SVGAGI. V dropped 5 bases and J dropped 5; count of bases not matched to a gene: 4.

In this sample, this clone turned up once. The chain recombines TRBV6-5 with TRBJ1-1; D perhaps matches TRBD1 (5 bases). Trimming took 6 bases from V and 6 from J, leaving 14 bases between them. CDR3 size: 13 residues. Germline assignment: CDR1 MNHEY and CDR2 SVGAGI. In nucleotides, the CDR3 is TGTGCCAGCAGGCAGGGCGTCGGCGCTGAAGCTTTCTTT. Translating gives CASRQGVGAEAFF.

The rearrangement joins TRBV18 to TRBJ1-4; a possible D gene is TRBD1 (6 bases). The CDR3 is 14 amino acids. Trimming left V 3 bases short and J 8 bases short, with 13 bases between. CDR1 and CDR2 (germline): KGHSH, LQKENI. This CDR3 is CASSPNRDREKLFF. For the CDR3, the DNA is TGTGCCAGCTCACCGAACAGGGACCGGGAAAAACTGTTTTTT.

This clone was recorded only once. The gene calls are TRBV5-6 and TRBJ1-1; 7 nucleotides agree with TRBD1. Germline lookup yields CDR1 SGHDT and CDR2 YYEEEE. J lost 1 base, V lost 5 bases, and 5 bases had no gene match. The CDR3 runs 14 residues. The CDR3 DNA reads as TGTGCCAGCAGGCTACAGGGGTCGAACACTGAAGCTTTCTTT. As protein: CASRLQGSNTEAFF.

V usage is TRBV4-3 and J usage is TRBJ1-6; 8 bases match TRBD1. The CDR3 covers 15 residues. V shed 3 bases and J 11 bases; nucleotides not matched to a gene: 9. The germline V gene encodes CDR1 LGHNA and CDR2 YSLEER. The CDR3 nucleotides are TGCGCCAGCAGCCAGGCAGGGGGCAGGAAAGCACCCCTCCACTTT. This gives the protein CASSQAGGRKAPLHF.

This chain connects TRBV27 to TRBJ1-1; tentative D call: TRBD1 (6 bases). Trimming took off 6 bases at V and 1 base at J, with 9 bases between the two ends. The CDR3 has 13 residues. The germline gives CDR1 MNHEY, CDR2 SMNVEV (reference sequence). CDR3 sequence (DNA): TGTGCCAGCAGCCAACAGGGGAACACTGAAGCTTTCTTT. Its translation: CASSQQGNTEAFF.

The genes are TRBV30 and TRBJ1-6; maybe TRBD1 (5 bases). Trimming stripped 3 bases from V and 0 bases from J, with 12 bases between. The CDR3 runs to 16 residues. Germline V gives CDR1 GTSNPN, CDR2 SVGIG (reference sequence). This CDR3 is CAWSASGFSYNSPLHF. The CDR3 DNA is TGTGCCTGGAGCGCCTCAGGGTTCTCCTATAATTCACCCCTCCACTTT.

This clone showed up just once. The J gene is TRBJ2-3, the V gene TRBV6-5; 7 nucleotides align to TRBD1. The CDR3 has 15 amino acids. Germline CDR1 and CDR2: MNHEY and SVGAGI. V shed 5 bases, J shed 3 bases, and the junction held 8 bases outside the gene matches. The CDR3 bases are TGTGCCAGCAGTCCTCGGACAGGTGGGACAGATACGCAGTATTTT. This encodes CASSPRTGGTDTQYF.

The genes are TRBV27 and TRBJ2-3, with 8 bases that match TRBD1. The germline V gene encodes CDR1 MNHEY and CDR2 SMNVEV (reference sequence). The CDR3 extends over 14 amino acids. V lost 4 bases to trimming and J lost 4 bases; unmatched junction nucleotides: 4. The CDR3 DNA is TGTGCCAGCAGTTCCGACAGGGGCCCAGATACGCAGTATTTT. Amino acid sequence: CASSSDRGPDTQYF.

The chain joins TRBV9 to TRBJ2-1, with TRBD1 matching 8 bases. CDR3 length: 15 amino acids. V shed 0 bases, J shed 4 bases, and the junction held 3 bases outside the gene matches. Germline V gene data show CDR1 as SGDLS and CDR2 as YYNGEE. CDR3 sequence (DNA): TGTGCCAGCAGCGTAGCGGGACAGGCGTACAATGAGCAGTTCTTC. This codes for CASSVAGQAYNEQFF.

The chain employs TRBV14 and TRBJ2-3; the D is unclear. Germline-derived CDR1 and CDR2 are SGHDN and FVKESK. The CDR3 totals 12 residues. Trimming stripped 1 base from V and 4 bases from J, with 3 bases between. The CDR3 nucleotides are TGTGCCAGCAGCCAAGTCTCAGATACGCAGTATTTT. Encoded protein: CASSQVSDTQYF.

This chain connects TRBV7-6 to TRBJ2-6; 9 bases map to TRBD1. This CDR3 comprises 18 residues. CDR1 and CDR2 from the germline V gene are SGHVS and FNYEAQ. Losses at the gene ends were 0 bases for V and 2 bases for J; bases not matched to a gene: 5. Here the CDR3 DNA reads TGTGCCAGCAGCTTAGCTATACAGGGGGCGACTGGGGCCAACGTCCTGACTTTC. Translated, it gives CASSLAIQGATGANVLTF.

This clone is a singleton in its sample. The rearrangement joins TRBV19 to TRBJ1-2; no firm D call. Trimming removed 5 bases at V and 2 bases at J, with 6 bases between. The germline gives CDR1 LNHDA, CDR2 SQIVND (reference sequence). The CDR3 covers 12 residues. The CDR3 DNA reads TGTGCCAGTAGTCCCCAAAACTATGGCTACACCTTC. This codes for CASSPQNYGYTF.

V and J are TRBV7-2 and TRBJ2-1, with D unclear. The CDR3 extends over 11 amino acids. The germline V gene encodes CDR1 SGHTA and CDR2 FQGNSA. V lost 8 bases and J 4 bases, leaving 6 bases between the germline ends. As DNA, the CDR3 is TGTGCCAGCGTACAGTACAATGAGCAGTTCTTC. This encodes CASVQYNEQFF.

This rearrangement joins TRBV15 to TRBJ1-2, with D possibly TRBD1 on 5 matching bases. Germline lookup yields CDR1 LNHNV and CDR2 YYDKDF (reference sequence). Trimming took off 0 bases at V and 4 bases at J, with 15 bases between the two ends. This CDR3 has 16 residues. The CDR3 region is CATSRDLDRSFYGYTF. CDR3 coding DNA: TGTGCCACCAGCAGAGATCTTGACAGATCCTTCTATGGCTACACCTTC.